This paragraph reports one TCR beta chain. The target antigen is unknown. Isolation yielded PBMCs, at least 7 million per sample, in every case. These data belong to a study of blood T cells in healthy people across ages. Study-wide results and limits: Fewer expanded clones and more diversity marked long-lived versus aged donors.

This CDR3 has 13 residues. CDR1 is SGHTA and CDR2 is FQGNSA in the germline V gene. Trimming took off 1 base at V and 6 bases at J, with 8 bases between the two ends. The use of a sample-barcoded 5' primer and a J-beta primer mix characterized a second PCR of about 7 to 12 cycles. TCRdb re-analysed the 5' RACE reads in MiXCR, keeping a single row per CDR3 protein. The sample includes under 2,000,000 distinct CDR3 sequences, 49% of them seen just once. V gene TRBV7-2 combines with J gene TRBJ2-3, with no clear D. The source material was blood. This TCR was recovered from a woman in her thirties or forties in good health. Here the CDR3 reads CASSLGVLDTQYF. CDR3 DNA sequence: TGTGCCAGCAGCTTAGGGGTACTTGATACGCAGTATTTT.